Each of the 13 T cell receptor beta chains below was sequenced from the same sample in a study of vaccination effects on CD4 cells after COVID-19. Expansion with viral peptide pools was applied to antigen-specific CD4+ T cells by the ViraFEST assay prior to sequencing. At the end of roughly ten days of culture, CD4+ T cells were isolated. From March to December 2020, the person had a SARS-CoV-2 infection that was confirmed by PCR. Each participant received a vaccine that was either BNT162b2 or mRNA-1273, given as two doses. These receptors' targets are unknown. Here immunoSEQ multiplex PCR was the method, and the copy in TCRdb shows in-frame clones only, minus some. This sample carries 14,000 or so clones, about 73% of them seen once, and the ten largest clones take about 28%. The sample was CD4+ T cells from PBMCs cultured with HCoV-NL63 spike peptides, taken after COVID-19 vaccination. Receptors were obtained from a human donor who had a prior SARS-CoV-2 infection.

The genes are TRBV27 and TRBJ2-7; TRBD1 might be the D (6 bases). The CDR3 is 13 amino acids. Germline V gene lookup returns CDR1 MNHEY and CDR2 SMNVEV (reference sequence). The germline V and J ends were trimmed by 3 bases and 0 bases, with 6 bases remaining between them. The CDR3, as DNA: TGTGCCAGCAGTTTGGGACACTCCTACGAGCAGTACTTC. Its protein is CASSLGHSYEQYF.

The rearrangement links TRBV2 to TRBJ2-1; D is undetermined. There are 12 residues in the CDR3. CDR1 and CDR2 (germline): SNHLY, FYNNEI. Trimming cost V 10 bases and J 6 bases, with 13 bases left between them. The CDR3 DNA sequence: TGTGCCACCCAGTGGCAGTTCAATGAGCAGTTCTTC. Encoded protein: CATQWQFNEQFF.

The chain is built from TRBV19 and TRBJ2-1; 10 bases agree with TRBD2. V lost 6 bases and J lost 7; bases outside the gene matches: 6. Per germline, CDR1 LNHDA and CDR2 SQIVND (reference sequence). The length of the CDR3 is 14 residues. The CDR3 bases are TGTGCCAGTAGGCCTAGCGGGAGTGGGAATGAGCAGTTCTTC. As protein: CASRPSGSGNEQFF. Complete variable domain (other parts from reference TRBV19 and TRBJ2-1): DGGITQSPKYLFRKEGQNVTLSCEQNLNHDAMYWYRQDPGQGLRLIYYSQIVNDFQKGDIAEGYSVSREKKESFPLTVTSAQKNPTAFYLCASRPSGSGNEQFFGPGTRLTVL.

The chain carries TRBV4-2 and TRBJ1-1; D not resolved. The CDR3 runs to 14 residues. Germline lookup yields CDR1 LGHNA and CDR2 YNFKEQ. The ends were cut back, 0 bases at V and 5 bases at J, with 10 bases in the middle. The CDR3: CASSQDEGYTEAFF. CDR3 nucleotides: TGTGCCAGCAGCCAAGATGAGGGTTATACTGAAGCTTTCTTT.

The chain joins TRBV5-6 to TRBJ2-6, with D hard to call. The CDR3 contains 15 residues. The V and J ends lost 0 bases and 1 base respectively, with 5 bases between them. Germline V gives CDR1 SGHDT, CDR2 YYEEEE. The CDR3 DNA is TGTGCCAGCAGCTTGGGGAGATCTGGGGCCAACGTCCTGACTTTC. This translates into CASSLGRSGANVLTF.

Here the CDR3 DNA reads TGTGCCAGCCGCCTAGACCGGGACACTGAAGCTTTCTTT. Its protein product is CASRLDRDTEAFF. This chain uses TRBV11-3 with TRBJ1-1; D is ambiguous. The CDR3 totals 13 residues. Trimming stripped 8 bases from V and 3 bases from J, with 13 bases between. CDR1 SGHNT and CDR2 YENEEA come from the germline V gene. Looking up the rest from reference TRBV11-3 and TRBJ1-1 gives the full variable domain: EAGVVQSPRYKIIEKKQPVAFWCNPISGHNTLYWYLQNLGQGPELLIRYENEEAVDDSQLPKDRFSAERLKGVDSTLKIQPAELGDSAVYLCASRLDRDTEAFFGQGTRLTVV.

This clone is a singleton in its sample. The chain carries TRBV9 and TRBJ1-4; D not certain. In germline, CDR1 is SGDLS, CDR2 YYNGEE. The CDR3 has 16 amino acids. Trimming stripped 3 bases from V and 0 bases from J, with 12 bases between. For the CDR3, the DNA is TGTGCCAGCAGCGCGCAAGATGGTGCAACTAATGAAAAACTGTTTTTT. Translated: CASSAQDGATNEKLFF.

The V call is TRBV6-6, the J call TRBJ2-2, with a tentative D call TRBD1 (5 bases). Germline V gene sequence: CDR1 MNHNY, CDR2 SVGAGI (reference sequence). The germline V and J ends were trimmed by 8 bases and 2 bases, with 9 bases remaining between them. CDR3 length: 13 amino acids. In DNA, the CDR3 is TGTGCCAGCCTTACAGGAAACACCGGGGAGCTGTTTTTT. It yields the protein CASLTGNTGELFF.

The J gene is TRBJ1-2, the V gene TRBV3-1 (or the pseudogene TRBV3-2), with a possible D match to TRBD1 (6 bases). The germline CDR1 and CDR2 sequences are LGHDT and YNNKEL (reference sequence). The CDR3 consists of 12 residues. The germline V and J ends were trimmed by 5 bases and 5 bases, with 9 bases remaining between them. CDR3 in DNA: TGTGCCAGCAGCAACAGGGAATATGGCTACACCTTC. Its translation: CASSNREYGYTF.

The V call is TRBV18, the J call TRBJ2-3; TRBD2 aligns across 9 bases. There are 16 residues in the CDR3. Germline CDR1 reads KGHSH; CDR2 reads LQKENI. V trimming: 2 bases; J trimming: 5 bases; junction bases outside the gene matches: 8. Here the CDR3 DNA reads TGTGCCAGCTCACCAGGGGTACTAGCGGGCTTAGATACGCAGTATTTT. Translated, it gives CASSPGVLAGLDTQYF. Full variable domain (remainder filled in from reference TRBV18 and TRBJ2-3): NAGVMQNPRHLVRRRGQEARLRCSPMKGHSHVYWYRQLPEEGLKFMVYLQKENIIDESGMPKERFSAEFPKEGPSILRIQQVVRGDSAAYFCASSPGVLAGLDTQYFGPGTRLTVL.

V gene TRBV19 combines with J gene TRBJ1-5, with D possibly being TRBD1 (5 bases). Deletions cut 1 base from V and 0 bases from J, with 10 bases between. The germline CDR1 and CDR2 sequences are LNHDA and SQIVND (reference sequence). CDR3 length equals 16 residues. DNA for the CDR3: TGTGCCAGTAGTATAGCCGGGGCCCATAGCAATCAGCCCCAGCATTTT. Translating gives CASSIAGAHSNQPQHF. Supplemented by reference TRBV19 and TRBJ1-5, the full variable domain reads DGGITQSPKYLFRKEGQNVTLSCEQNLNHDAMYWYRQDPGQGLRLIYYSQIVNDFQKGDIAEGYSVSREKKESFPLTVTSAQKNPTAFYLCASSIAGAHSNQPQHFGDGTRLSIL.

The V and J genes are TRBV21-1 and TRBJ2-3; TRBD2 is the table's D call, not checked against the DNA. TRBV21-1 is termed a pseudogene. The length of the CDR3 is 16 residues. The DNA of the CDR3 is TGTGCCAGCAGCAAAAATAGGCGGGAGTCGTCAGATACGCAGTATTTT. Its protein is CASSKNRRESSDTQYF.

V usage is TRBV19 and J usage is TRBJ1-1; no clear D gene. The CDR3 has 18 residues. The V end lost 5 bases, the J end lost 0 bases, and 22 bases lay between the germline ends. Germline CDR1 LNHDA, CDR2 SQIVND (reference sequence). CDR3 sequence: CASSAPSLTGPMNTEAFF. The CDR3 DNA follows: TGTGCCAGTAGTGCCCCGTCGCTCACCGGACCGATGAACACTGAAGCTTTCTTT.